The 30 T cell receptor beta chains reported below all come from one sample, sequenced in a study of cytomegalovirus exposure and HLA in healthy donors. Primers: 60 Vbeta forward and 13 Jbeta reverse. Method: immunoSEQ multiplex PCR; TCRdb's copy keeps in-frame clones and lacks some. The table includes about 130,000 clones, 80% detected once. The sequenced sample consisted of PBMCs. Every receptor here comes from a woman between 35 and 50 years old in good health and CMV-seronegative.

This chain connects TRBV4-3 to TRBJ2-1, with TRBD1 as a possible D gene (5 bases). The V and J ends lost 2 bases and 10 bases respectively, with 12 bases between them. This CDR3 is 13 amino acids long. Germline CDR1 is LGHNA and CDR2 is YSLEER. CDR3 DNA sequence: TGCGCCAGCAGCCAATTCAGGGCCTGGGAGCAGTTCTTC. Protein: CASSQFRAWEQFF.

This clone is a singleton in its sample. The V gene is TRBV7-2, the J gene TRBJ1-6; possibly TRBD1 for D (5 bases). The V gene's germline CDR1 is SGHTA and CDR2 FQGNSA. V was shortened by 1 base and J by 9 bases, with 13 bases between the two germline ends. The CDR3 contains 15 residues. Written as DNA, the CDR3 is TGTGCCAGCAGCTTAGTCTCAGGACAACTTTCACCCCTCCACTTT. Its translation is CASSLVSGQLSPLHF.

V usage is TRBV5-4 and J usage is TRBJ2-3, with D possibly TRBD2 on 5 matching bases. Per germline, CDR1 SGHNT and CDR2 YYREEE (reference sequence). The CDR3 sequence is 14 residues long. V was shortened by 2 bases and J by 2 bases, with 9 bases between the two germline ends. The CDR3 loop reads CASSFDSDTDTQYF. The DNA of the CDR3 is TGTGCCAGCAGCTTTGATAGCGACACAGATACGCAGTATTTT. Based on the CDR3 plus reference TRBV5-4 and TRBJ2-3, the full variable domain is ETGVTQSPTHLIKTRGQQVTLRCSSQSGHNTVSWYQQALGQGPQFIFQYYREEENGRGNFPPRFSGLQFPNYSSELNVNALELDDSALYLCASSFDSDTDTQYFGPGTRLTVL.

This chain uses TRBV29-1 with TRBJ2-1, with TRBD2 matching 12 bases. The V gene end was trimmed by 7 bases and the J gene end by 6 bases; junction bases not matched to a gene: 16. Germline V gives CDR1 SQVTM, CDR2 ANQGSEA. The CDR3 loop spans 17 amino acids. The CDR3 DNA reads TGCAGCGCCTGGGCTCCGGGACTAGCGGGCGCAATCAATGAGCAGTTCTTC. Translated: CSAWAPGLAGAINEQFF.

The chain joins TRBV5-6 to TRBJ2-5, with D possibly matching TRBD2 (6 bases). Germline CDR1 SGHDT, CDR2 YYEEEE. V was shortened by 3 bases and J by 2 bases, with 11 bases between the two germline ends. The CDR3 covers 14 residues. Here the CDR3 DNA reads TGTGCCAGCAGCTCTCCGGGACTTCAAGAGACCCAGTACTTC. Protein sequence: CASSSPGLQETQYF.

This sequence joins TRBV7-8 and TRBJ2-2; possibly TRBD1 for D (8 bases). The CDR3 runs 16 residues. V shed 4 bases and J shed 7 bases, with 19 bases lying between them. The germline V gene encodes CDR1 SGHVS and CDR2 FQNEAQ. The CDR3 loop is CASSSLGQGGFGELFF. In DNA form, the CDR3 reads TGTGCCAGCAGCTCGCTCGGACAGGGAGGGTTCGGGGAGCTGTTTTTT.

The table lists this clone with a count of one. CDR3: CASRSGYEQYF. CDR3 sequence (DNA): TGTGCCAGTAGGAGCGGCTACGAGCAGTACTTC. The rearrangement links TRBV19 to TRBJ2-7, with a tentative D call TRBD2 (5 bases). The germline V gene has CDR1 LNHDA and CDR2 SQIVND (reference sequence). V gave up 6 bases and J gave up 3 bases, with 6 bases separating them. The CDR3 covers 11 residues.

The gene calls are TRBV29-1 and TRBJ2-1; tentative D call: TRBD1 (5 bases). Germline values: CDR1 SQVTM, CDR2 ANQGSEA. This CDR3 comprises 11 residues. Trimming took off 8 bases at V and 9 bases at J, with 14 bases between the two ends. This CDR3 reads CSKAAQGEQFF. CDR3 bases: TGCAGCAAAGCCGCCCAGGGTGAGCAGTTCTTC.

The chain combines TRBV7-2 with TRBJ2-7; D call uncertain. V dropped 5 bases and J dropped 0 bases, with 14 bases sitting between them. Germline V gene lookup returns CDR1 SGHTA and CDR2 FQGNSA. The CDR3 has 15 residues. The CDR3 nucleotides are TGTGCCAGCAGCCCCGAGGCCAGTAGCTCCTACGAGCAGTACTTC. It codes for CASSPEASSSYEQYF.

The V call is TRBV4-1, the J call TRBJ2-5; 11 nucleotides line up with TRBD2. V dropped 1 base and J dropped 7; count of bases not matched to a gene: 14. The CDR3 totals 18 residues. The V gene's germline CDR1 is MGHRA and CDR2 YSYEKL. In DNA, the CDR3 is TGCGCCAGCAGCCAAGCGCACCAGGGACTAGCGGCGCTGGGGACCCAGTACTTC. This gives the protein CASSQAHQGLAALGTQYF.

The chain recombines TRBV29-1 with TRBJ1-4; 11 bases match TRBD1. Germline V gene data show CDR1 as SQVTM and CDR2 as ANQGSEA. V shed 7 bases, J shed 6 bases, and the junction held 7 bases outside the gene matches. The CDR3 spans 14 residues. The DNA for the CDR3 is TGCAGCGCTTCCTGGACAGGGGGCCATGAAAAACTGTTTTTT. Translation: CSASWTGGHEKLFF.

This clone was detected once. Here the CDR3 reads CASSLISGEQYF. DNA for the CDR3: TGTGCCAGCAGCTTAATCTCGGGCGAGCAGTACTTC. The chain employs TRBV7-2 and TRBJ2-7; the D is unclear. V gave up 2 bases and J gave up 6 bases, with 8 bases separating them. CDR1 and CDR2 from the germline V gene are SGHTA and FQGNSA. The CDR3 spans 12 residues.

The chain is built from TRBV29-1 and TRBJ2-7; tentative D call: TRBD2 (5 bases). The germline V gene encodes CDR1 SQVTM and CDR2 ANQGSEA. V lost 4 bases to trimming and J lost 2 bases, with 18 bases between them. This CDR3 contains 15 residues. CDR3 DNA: TGCAGCGTTGGATCACTAAGCGGTCCAACCTACGAGCAGTACTTC. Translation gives CSVGSLSGPTYEQYF.

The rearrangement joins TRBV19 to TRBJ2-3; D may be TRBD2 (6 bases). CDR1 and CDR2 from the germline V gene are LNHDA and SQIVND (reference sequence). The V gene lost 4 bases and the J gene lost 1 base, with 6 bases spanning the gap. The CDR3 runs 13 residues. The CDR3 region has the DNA TGTGCCAGTAGTAGCGGGGGCACAGATACGCAGTATTTT. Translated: CASSSGGTDTQYF.

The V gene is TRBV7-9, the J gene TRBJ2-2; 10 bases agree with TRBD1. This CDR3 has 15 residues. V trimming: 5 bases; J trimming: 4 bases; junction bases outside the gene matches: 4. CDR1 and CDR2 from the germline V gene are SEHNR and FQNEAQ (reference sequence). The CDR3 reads CASSRGQGSTGELFF. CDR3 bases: TGTGCCAGCAGCCGGGGACAGGGGAGCACCGGGGAGCTGTTTTTT.

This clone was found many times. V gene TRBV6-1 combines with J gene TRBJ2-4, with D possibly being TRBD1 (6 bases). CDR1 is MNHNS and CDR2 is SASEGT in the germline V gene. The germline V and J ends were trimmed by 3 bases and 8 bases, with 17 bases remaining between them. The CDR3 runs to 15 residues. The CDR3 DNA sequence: TGTGCCAGCAGTGACAGTCAGGAAGGGGGACACATTCAGTACTTC. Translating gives CASSDSQEGGHIQYF.

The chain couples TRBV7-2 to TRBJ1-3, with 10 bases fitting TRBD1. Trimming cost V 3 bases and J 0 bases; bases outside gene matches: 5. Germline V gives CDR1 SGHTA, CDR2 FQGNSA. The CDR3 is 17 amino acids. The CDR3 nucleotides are TGTGCCAGCAGCTTTCCGACAGGGGGCAGCTCTGGAAACACCATATATTTT. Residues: CASSFPTGGSSGNTIYF.

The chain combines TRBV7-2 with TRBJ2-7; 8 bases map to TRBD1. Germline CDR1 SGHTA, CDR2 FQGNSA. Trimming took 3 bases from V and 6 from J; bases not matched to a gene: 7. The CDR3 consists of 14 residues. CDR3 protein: CASSFWGTGSEQYF. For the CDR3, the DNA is TGTGCCAGCAGCTTCTGGGGGACAGGCTCCGAGCAGTACTTC.

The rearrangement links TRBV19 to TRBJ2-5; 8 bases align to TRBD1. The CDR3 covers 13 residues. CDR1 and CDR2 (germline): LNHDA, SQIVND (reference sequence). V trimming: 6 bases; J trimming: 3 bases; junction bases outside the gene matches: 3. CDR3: CASRKTGEETQYF. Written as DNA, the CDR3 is TGTGCCAGTAGGAAGACAGGGGAAGAGACCCAGTACTTC.

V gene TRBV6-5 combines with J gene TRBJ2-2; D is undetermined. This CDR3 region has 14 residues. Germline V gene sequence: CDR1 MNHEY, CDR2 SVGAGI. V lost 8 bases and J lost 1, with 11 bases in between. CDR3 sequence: CASRFRLNTGELFF. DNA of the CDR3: TGTGCCAGCCGATTCAGACTGAACACCGGGGAGCTGTTTTTT.

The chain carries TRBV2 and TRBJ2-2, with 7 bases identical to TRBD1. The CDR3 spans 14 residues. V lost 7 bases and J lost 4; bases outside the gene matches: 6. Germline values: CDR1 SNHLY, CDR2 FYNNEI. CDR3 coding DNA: TGTGCCAGCAAACGACAGGGTGGCACCGGGGAGCTGTTTTTT. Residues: CASKRQGGTGELFF.

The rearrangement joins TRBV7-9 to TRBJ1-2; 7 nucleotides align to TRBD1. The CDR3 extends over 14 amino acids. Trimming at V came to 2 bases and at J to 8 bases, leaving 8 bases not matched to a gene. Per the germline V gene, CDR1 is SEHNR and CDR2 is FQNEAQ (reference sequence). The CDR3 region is CASSLRGRGGGYTF. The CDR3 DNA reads TGTGCCAGCAGCTTAAGGGGGCGAGGGGGCGGCTACACCTTC.

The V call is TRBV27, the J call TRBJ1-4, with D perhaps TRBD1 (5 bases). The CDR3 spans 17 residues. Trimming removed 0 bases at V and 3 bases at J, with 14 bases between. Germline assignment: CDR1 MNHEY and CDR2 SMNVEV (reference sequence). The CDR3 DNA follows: TGTGCCAGCAGTTTATCCCCCCTAGGGGCGGCTAATGAAAAACTGTTTTTT. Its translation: CASSLSPLGAANEKLFF.

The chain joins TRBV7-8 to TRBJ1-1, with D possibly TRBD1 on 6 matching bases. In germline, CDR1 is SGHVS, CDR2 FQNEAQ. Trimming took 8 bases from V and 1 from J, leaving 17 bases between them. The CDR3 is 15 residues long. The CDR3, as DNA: TGTGCCAGCTATCCGTTTGGGGGCGGGAACACTGAAGCTTTCTTT. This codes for CASYPFGGGNTEAFF.

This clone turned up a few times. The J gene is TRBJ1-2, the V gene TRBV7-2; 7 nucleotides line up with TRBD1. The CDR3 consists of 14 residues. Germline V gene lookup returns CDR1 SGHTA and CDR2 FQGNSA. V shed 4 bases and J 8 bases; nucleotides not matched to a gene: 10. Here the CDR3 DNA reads TGTGCCAGCAGCTCGACAGGGAGCAGCGGCGGCTACACCTTC. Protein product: CASSSTGSSGGYTF.

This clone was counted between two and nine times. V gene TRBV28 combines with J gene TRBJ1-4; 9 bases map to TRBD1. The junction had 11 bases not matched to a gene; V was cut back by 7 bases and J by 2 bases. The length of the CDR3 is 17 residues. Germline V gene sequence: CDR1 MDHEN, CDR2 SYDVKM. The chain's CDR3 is CASKGFGQGITNEKLFF. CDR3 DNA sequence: TGTGCCAGCAAAGGCTTTGGACAGGGGATTACTAATGAAAAACTGTTTTTT.

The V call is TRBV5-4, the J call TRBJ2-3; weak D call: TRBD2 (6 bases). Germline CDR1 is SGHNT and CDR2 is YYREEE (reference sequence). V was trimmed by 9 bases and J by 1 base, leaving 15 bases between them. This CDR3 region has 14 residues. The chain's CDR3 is CAIRRGSRTDTQYF. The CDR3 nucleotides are TGTGCCATCCGGCGGGGCTCTCGCACAGATACGCAGTATTTT.

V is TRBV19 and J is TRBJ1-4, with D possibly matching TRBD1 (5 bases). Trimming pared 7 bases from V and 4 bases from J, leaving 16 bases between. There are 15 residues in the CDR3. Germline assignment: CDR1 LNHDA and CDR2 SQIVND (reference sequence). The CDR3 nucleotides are TGTGCCAGTACCCTTGGACACACTCGTAATGAAAAACTGTTTTTT. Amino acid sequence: CASTLGHTRNEKLFF.

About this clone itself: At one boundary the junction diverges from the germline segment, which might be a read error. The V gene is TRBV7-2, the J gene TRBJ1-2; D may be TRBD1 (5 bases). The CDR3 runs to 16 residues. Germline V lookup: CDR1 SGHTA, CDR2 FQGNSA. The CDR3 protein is CASSLAGVNGMGGYPF. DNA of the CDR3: TGTGCCAGCAGCTTAGCAGGGGTCAACGGAATGGGTGGCTACCCCTTC.

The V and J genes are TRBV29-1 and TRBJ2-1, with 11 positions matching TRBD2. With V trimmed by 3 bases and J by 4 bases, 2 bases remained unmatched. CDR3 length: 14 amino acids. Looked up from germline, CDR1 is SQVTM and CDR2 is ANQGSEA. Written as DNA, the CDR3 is TGCAGCGTTGACATAGCGGGAGGGTACAATGAGCAGTTCTTC. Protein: CSVDIAGGYNEQFF.